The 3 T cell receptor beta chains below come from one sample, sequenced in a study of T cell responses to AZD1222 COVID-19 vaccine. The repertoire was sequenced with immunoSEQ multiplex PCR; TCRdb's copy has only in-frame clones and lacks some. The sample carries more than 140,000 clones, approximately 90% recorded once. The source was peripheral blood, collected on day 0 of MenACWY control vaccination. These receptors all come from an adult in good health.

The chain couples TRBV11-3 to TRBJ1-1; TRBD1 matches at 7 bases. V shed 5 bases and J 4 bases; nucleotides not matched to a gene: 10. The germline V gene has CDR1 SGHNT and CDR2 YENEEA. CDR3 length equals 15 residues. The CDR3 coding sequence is TGTGCCAGCAGCCCCCGGACAGGTTCGGGCACTGAAGCTTTCTTT. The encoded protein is CASSPRTGSGTEAFF. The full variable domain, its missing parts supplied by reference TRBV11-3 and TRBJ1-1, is EAGVVQSPRYKIIEKKQPVAFWCNPISGHNTLYWYLQNLGQGPELLIRYENEEAVDDSQLPKDRFSAERLKGVDSTLKIQPAELGDSAVYLCASSPRTGSGTEAFFGQGTRLTVV.

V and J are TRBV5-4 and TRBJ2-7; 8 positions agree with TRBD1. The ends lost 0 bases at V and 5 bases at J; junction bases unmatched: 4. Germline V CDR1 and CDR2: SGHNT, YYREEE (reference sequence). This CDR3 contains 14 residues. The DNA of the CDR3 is TGTGCCAGCAGCTTGGGTCAGGGGGCTGACGAGCAGTACTTC. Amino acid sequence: CASSLGQGADEQYF.

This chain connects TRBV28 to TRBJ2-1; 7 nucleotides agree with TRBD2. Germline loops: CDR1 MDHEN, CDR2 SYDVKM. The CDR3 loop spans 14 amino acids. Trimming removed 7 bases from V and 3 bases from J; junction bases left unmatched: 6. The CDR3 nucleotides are TGTGCCAGCAAAGTGACGGGGGGCTACAATGAGCAGTTCTTC. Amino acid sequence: CASKVTGGYNEQFF.